This TCR beta chain was profiled in a study of blood T cells in healthy people across ages. This clonotype was picked up a small number of times. Together with a sample-barcoded 5' primer, a J-beta primer mix was included in a second PCR lasting about 7 to 11 cycles. Using its own MiXCR run on the 5' RACE reads, TCRdb lists one record per CDR3 protein. The table has around 990,000 distinct CDR3 sequences, 30% to 40% seen once. The TCR sequence derives from a young man in good health. Sequencing was carried out using blood.

CDR3 amino acids: CASSEKQIYNEKLFF. As DNA, the CDR3 is TGTGCCAGCAGTGAGAAACAGATTTATAATGAAAAACTGTTTTTT. J is TRBJ1-4 and V is TRBV25-1; D gene unclear. Trimming removed 3 bases from V and 4 bases from J, with 12 bases in between. This CDR3 is built from 15 residues. The germline V gene encodes CDR1 MGHDK and CDR2 SYGVNS.